These 29 T cell receptor beta chains came from one sample sequenced in a study of CD8 T cells in ankylosing spondylitis (dated by TCRdb to about 2017). Receptors were amplified or captured by 5' RACE. The listed sequencing device is Illumina HiSeq 2500. TCRdb reworked the public reads: Q25 trimming with fastp, MiXCR clone assembly, productive beta chains retained. Entries are consolidated by CDR3 protein sequence, retaining the most common genes and DNA. This sample comprises 250,000 or so distinct CDR3 sequences, approximately 12% of them detected only once. Less than 8% of the sample is held by the ten biggest clonotypes. What was sequenced was blood, either unsorted or a sorted T cell fraction (not recorded which). These receptors all come from a male donor with ankylosing spondylitis or in good health (not recorded which).

This clonotype was detected ten times or more. The rearrangement joins TRBV5-1 to TRBJ2-1, with TRBD2 identical over 10 bases. Unmatched junction bases numbered 10, after V lost 2 bases and J lost 2 bases. Germline V CDR1 and CDR2: SGHRS, YFSETQ. The CDR3 consists of 18 residues. The CDR3 DNA reads as TGCGCCAGCAGCTTTCCGTCACTTGGACTAGCGGCCTACAATGAGCAGTTCTTC. Amino acids: CASSFPSLGLAAYNEQFF.

This clonotype has ten or more counts. This rearrangement joins TRBV29-1 to TRBJ1-1; D uncertain. The CDR3 is made up of 11 amino acids. The V gene's germline CDR1 is SQVTM and CDR2 ANQGSEA. Deletions cut 4 bases from V and 1 base from J, with 4 bases between. In nucleotides, the CDR3 is TGCAGCGTTGGTCAGAACACTGAAGCTTTCTTT. This codes for CSVGQNTEAFF.

In its sample, this clonotype was seen many times. The chain joins TRBV19 to TRBJ1-1, with 7 bases fitting TRBD1. Germline V gene lookup returns CDR1 LNHDA and CDR2 SQIVND (reference sequence). The CDR3 totals 15 residues. J lost 0 bases, V lost 9 bases, and 10 bases had no gene match. The DNA of the CDR3 is TGTGCCAGCACCCGACGGGACAGATTGAACACTGAAGCTTTCTTT. It codes for CASTRRDRLNTEAFF. The variable domain in full, with the rest retrieved from reference TRBV19 and TRBJ1-1, is DGGITQSPKYLFRKEGQNVTLSCEQNLNHDAMYWYRQDPGQGLRLIYYSQIVNDFQKGDIAEGYSVSREKKESFPLTVTSAQKNPTAFYLCASTRRDRLNTEAFFGQGTRLTVV.

V usage is TRBV5-1 and J usage is TRBJ1-1; 8 bases line up with TRBD1. The junction had 7 bases not matched to a gene; V was cut back by 5 bases and J by 10 bases. CDR1 and CDR2 from the germline V gene are SGHRS and YFSETQ. The CDR3 has 12 residues. Here the CDR3 DNA reads TGCGCCAGCAGAGATCAGGGGGCCCGAGCTTTCTTT. It yields the protein CASRDQGARAFF.

The chain has TRBV14 and TRBJ2-2, with TRBD2 as a possible D gene (6 bases). Germline V gives CDR1 SGHDN, CDR2 FVKESK. The V gene lost 4 bases and the J gene lost 2 bases, with 14 bases spanning the gap. The CDR3 has 16 residues. The CDR3 region is CASSPYGGYNTGELFF. The CDR3 coding sequence is TGTGCCAGCAGCCCTTACGGGGGATACAACACCGGGGAGCTGTTTTTT. Complete variable domain (other parts from reference TRBV14 and TRBJ2-2): EAGVTQFPSHSVIEKGQTVTLRCDPISGHDNLYWYRRVMGKEIKFLLHFVKESKQDESGMPNNRFLAERTGGTYSTLKVQPAELEDSGVYFCASSPYGGYNTGELFFGEGSRLTVL.

This clonotype has only a few counts. The chain recombines TRBV19 with TRBJ2-2, with 11 bases aligning to TRBD1. CDR3 length: 18 amino acids. CDR1 and CDR2 from the germline V gene are LNHDA and SQIVND (reference sequence). Trimming removed 4 bases from V and 3 bases from J; junction bases left unmatched: 10. CDR3 nucleotide sequence: TGTGCCAGTAGTACGAGGTGGGGGACAGGGGGTGACACCGGGGAGCTGTTTTTT. Translating gives CASSTRWGTGGDTGELFF.

As concerns this clonotype: Just one base apart from a much larger clone, this may be a read error. This chain joins TRBV5-6 and TRBJ2-1; D is uncertain. The CDR3 runs to 13 residues. Trimming took 2 bases from V and 7 from J, leaving 10 bases between them. The germline gives CDR1 SGHDT, CDR2 YYEEEE. This CDR3 reads CASSFGWGNEQFF. The DNA of the CDR3 is TGTGCCAGCAGCTTCGGGTGGGGTAATGAGCAGTTCTTC.

This clonotype was seen only once. Mismatch with germline at one junction end may stem from a read error. The gene calls are TRBV3-1 and TRBJ2-5; TRBD1 agrees at 7 bases. CDR1 is LGHDT and CDR2 is YNNKEL in the germline V gene (reference sequence). The CDR3 is 15 amino acids. This chain's CDR3 is CACSQGVEFHETQYF. The CDR3 bases are TGTGCCTGCAGCCAGGGGGTAGAGTTCCACGAGACCCAGTACTTC.

J is TRBJ1-2 and V is TRBV2, with TRBD1 identical over 11 bases. J was trimmed by 2 bases and V by 6 bases; bases with no gene match: 11. CDR3 length equals 17 residues. CDR1 and CDR2 from the germline V gene are SNHLY and FYNNEI. The CDR3 sequence is CASRRLGTGGSNYGYTF. The CDR3 DNA reads as TGTGCCAGCAGGAGACTGGGGACAGGGGGTTCCAACTATGGCTACACCTTC. The full variable domain, in which reference TRBV2 and TRBJ1-2 provide the parts outside the CDR3, is EPEVTQTPSHQVTQMGQEVILRCVPISNHLYFYWYRQILGQKVEFLVSFYNNEISEKSEIFDDQFSVERPDGSNFTLKIRSTKLEDSAMYFCASRRLGTGGSNYGYTFGSGTRLTVV.

The sample holds many counts of this clonotype. The chain combines TRBV12-3 or TRBV12-4 with TRBJ2-7; D might be TRBD1 or TRBD2, each matching 5 bases. Deletions cut 4 bases from V and 0 bases from J, with 7 bases between. The CDR3 extends over 13 amino acids. In DNA form, the CDR3 reads TGTGCCAGCAGTTGGGGGAACTCCTACGAGCAGTACTTC. Translating gives CASSWGNSYEQYF.

The rearrangement links TRBV7-8 to TRBJ2-3; 11 nucleotides agree with TRBD2. V was clipped by 5 bases and J by 3 bases; unmatched bases: 4. Germline V gives CDR1 SGHVS, CDR2 FQNEAQ. The length of the CDR3 is 15 residues. Written as DNA, the CDR3 is TGTGCCAGCAGCATCCGGACTAGCGGGACAGATACGCAGTATTTT. This encodes CASSIRTSGTDTQYF.

Points on this clonotype: This may arise from a read error, as a much more abundant clone is one base away. This chain links TRBV6-1 with TRBJ2-4; TRBD2 matches at 8 bases. This CDR3 region has 16 residues. The germline gives CDR1 MNHNS, CDR2 SASEGT. In DNA form, the CDR3 reads TGTGCCAGCAGTGATCGACCAGCGGGAGTGGTGCACATTCAGCACTTC. Translated, it gives CASSDRPAGVVHIQHF.

The chain links TRBV4-1 to TRBJ2-1, with TRBD1 identical over 11 bases. V shed 5 bases and J 7 bases; nucleotides not matched to a gene: 7. The CDR3 consists of 15 residues. Germline V gives CDR1 MGHRA, CDR2 YSYEKL. CDR3 loop: CASSKGTGGSNEQFF. The CDR3 DNA reads TGCGCCAGCAGCAAAGGGACAGGGGGTTCAAATGAGCAGTTCTTC.

This clonotype was detected many times. The rearrangement joins TRBV5-1 to TRBJ2-7; a possible D gene is TRBD2 (6 bases). V was clipped by 1 base and J by 2 bases, with 13 bases between them. This CDR3 spans 15 amino acids. Looked up from germline, CDR1 is SGHRS and CDR2 is YFSETQ. CDR3 amino acids: CASSLTGRTTYEQYF. The CDR3 region has the DNA TGCGCCAGCAGCTTGACGGGACGGACTACCTACGAGCAGTACTTC.

This clonotype has ten or more counts. The gene calls are TRBV5-1 and TRBJ2-7; 10 bases align to TRBD2. The CDR3 length is 15 residues. The J segment lost 2 bases and the V segment lost 4 bases, leaving 6 bases of the junction unmatched. Germline CDR1 SGHRS, CDR2 YFSETQ. The CDR3 sequence: CASSRRSGGAYEQYF. The CDR3 nucleotides read TGCGCCAGCAGCCGACGCAGCGGGGGGGCCTACGAGCAGTACTTC.

There are a few counts of this clonotype. The CDR3 nucleotides are TGTGCCAGCAGTTTATCAGCCTTCGTTATAGAGGGGGCGAACACCGGGGAGCTGTTTTTT. Translated, it gives CASSLSAFVIEGANTGELFF. The chain carries TRBV12-3 or TRBV12-4 and TRBJ2-2; D perhaps matches TRBD1 (6 bases). The CDR3 is made up of 20 amino acids. The germline V and J ends were trimmed by 2 bases and 0 bases, with 22 bases remaining between them.

The table lists this clonotype with many counts. The chain uses TRBV28 and TRBJ2-5; the D gene is possibly TRBD2 (6 bases). Per germline, CDR1 MDHEN and CDR2 SYDVKM. CDR3 length equals 15 residues. Trimming stripped 2 bases from V and 5 bases from J, with 15 bases between. The CDR3 sequence: CASSLRGGFSETQYF. CDR3 bases: TGTGCCAGCAGTTTACGGGGAGGATTTTCGGAGACCCAGTACTTC. Full variable domain (missing parts from reference TRBV28 and TRBJ2-5): DVKVTQSSRYLVKRTGEKVFLECVQDMDHENMFWYRQDPGLGLRLIYFSYDVKMKEKGDIPEGYSVSREKKERFSLILESASTNQTSMYLCASSLRGGFSETQYFGPGTRLLVL.

The rearrangement uses TRBV29-1 and TRBJ2-7, with D perhaps matching TRBD2 (6 bases). CDR1 and CDR2 from the germline V gene are SQVTM and ANQGSEA. The CDR3 consists of 16 residues. V shed 3 bases and J shed 6 bases, with 24 bases lying between them. In nucleotides, the CDR3 is TGCAGCGTTGATGGTTTGAGGGAGGAAATTCCTCGCGAGCAGTACTTC. This encodes CSVDGLREEIPREQYF.

Turning to this clonotype: A much larger clone differs from this one at a single base, so this may be a read error. This sequence joins TRBV29-1 and TRBJ2-7, with D hard to call. Germline V CDR1 and CDR2: SQVTM, ANQGSEA. CDR3 size: 11 residues. V was cut by 0 bases and J by 7 bases, with 7 bases left in between. DNA of the CDR3: TGCAGCGTTGAAGAGGGTGGGGAGCAGTACTTC. This encodes CSVEEGGEQYF.

A few counts support this clonotype. The chain combines TRBV10-3 with TRBJ2-5; D call uncertain. The germline CDR1 and CDR2 sequences are ENHRY and SYGVKD. CDR3 size: 13 residues. V was shortened by 10 bases and J by 3 bases, with 15 bases between the two germline ends. CDR3 bases: TGTGCCACCGGAACTGGAAGCGAAGAGACCCAGTACTTC. It yields the protein CATGTGSEETQYF.

This clonotype was detected ten times or more. The gene calls are TRBV7-9 and TRBJ2-1; D gene uncertain. The CDR3 extends over 14 amino acids. V dropped 5 bases and J dropped 3 bases, with 11 bases sitting between them. Germline CDR1 is SEHNR and CDR2 is FQNEAQ (reference sequence). CDR3 DNA: TGTGCCAGCAGCCGGACGAGAAACTACAATGAGCAGTTCTTC. Encoded protein: CASSRTRNYNEQFF.

This clonotype has a count of ten or more. This rearrangement joins TRBV4-2 to TRBJ2-7; 9 nucleotides agree with TRBD2. Germline V lookup: CDR1 LGHNA, CDR2 YNFKEQ. This CDR3 has 16 amino acids. Trimming removed 4 bases from V and 7 bases from J; junction bases left unmatched: 14. The CDR3: CASSPDLAGLVPEQYF. CDR3 in DNA: TGTGCCAGCAGCCCCGACCTAGCGGGACTCGTGCCTGAGCAGTACTTC.

This clonotype was picked up many times. CDR3 bases: TGCAGTGCGATGTACCAAGAGACCCAGTACTTC. Its protein product is CSAMYQETQYF. The rearrangement uses TRBV20-1 and TRBJ2-5; no clear D. The V gene lost 6 bases and the J gene lost 0 bases, with 5 bases spanning the gap. The germline gives CDR1 DFQATT, CDR2 SNEGSKA (reference sequence). CDR3 length equals 11 residues.

At least ten counts were recorded for this clonotype. The genes are TRBV12-3 or TRBV12-4 and TRBJ2-5; 10 nucleotides align to TRBD2. After removal of 7 bases from V and 4 bases from J, the junction contained 15 bases not matched to a gene. The CDR3 covers 17 residues. CDR3 protein: CASTPPRASGGRETQYF. In DNA form, the CDR3 reads TGTGCCAGCACCCCACCCCGGGCTAGCGGGGGACGAGAGACCCAGTACTTC.

The table lists this clonotype with many counts. The chain recombines TRBV20-1 with TRBJ2-3; 7 positions match TRBD2. CDR1 is DFQATT and CDR2 is SNEGSKA in the germline V gene (reference sequence). Germline trimming cut 6 bases from V and 2 bases from J; bases unmatched to any gene: 8. The CDR3 sequence is 14 residues long. In nucleotides, the CDR3 is TGCAGTGCGAACAGCGGGATTGACACAGATACGCAGTATTTT. Translation: CSANSGIDTDTQYF.

Many counts were recorded for this clonotype. This chain joins TRBV6-2 or TRBV6-3 and TRBJ2-1; D is ambiguous. V lost 6 bases to trimming and J lost 4 bases, with 13 bases between them. The germline V gene encodes CDR1 MNHEY and CDR2 SVGEGT. CDR3 length equals 14 residues. As DNA, the CDR3 is TGTGCCAGCAGCTTGTCACTTTTTTACAATGAGCAGTTCTTC. Translated, it gives CASSLSLFYNEQFF.

The chain couples TRBV4-1 to TRBJ2-3, with 11 bases aligning to TRBD2. The trim removed 3 bases at V and 6 bases at J, leaving 11 bases unmatched. This CDR3 has 17 amino acids. Germline CDR1 and CDR2: MGHRA and YSYEKL. CDR3 amino acids: CASSHPTSGGARDTQYF. The CDR3, as DNA: TGCGCCAGCAGCCACCCCACTAGCGGGGGAGCGAGGGATACGCAGTATTTT.

This clonotype was counted between two and nine times. CDR3 coding DNA: TGTGCCAGCAGTTTGAGGTGGGACTCTGGAAACACCATATATTTT. Its translation: CASSLRWDSGNTIYF. The chain employs TRBV27 and TRBJ1-3; D call uncertain. The V gene's germline CDR1 is MNHEY and CDR2 SMNVEV (reference sequence). Trimming removed 3 bases from V and 0 bases from J, with 9 bases in between. This CDR3 spans 15 amino acids.

The chain has TRBV3-1 and TRBJ2-1, with TRBD1 matching over 8 bases. This CDR3 spans 20 amino acids. Germline CDR1 reads LGHDT; CDR2 reads YNNKEL (reference sequence). V was clipped by 5 bases and J by 3 bases; unmatched bases: 21. CDR3 region: CASSSRRGQASLISYNEQFF. CDR3 bases: TGTGCCAGCAGCTCTCGAAGGGGACAGGCCTCCCTTATCAGCTACAATGAGCAGTTCTTC.